The next 31 T cell receptor beta chains were all read from a single sample in a study of T cell changes during pregnancy in multiple sclerosis. The table came from immunoSEQ multiplex PCR; TCRdb's copy has only in-frame clones and leaves some out. The sample consists of approximately 44,000 clones, about 90% of them appearing once. Specimen: CD4+ T cells from peripheral blood mononuclear cells, collected before pregnancy. The receptors were sampled from a female donor with multiple sclerosis, enrolled in a pregnancy study.

The V gene is TRBV13, the J gene TRBJ2-3, with TRBD1 matching over 9 bases. Germline CDR1 and CDR2: PRHDT and FYEKMQ (reference sequence). The V and J ends lost 5 bases and 1 base, in that order; junction bases with no gene match: 4. The CDR3 is 15 amino acids. The CDR3: CASSGQGKGTDTQYF. CDR3 sequence (DNA): TGTGCCAGCAGCGGACAGGGGAAAGGCACAGATACGCAGTATTTT.

The CDR3 sequence is CASSLAGEGETQYF. As DNA, the CDR3 is TGTGCCAGCAGCTTAGCGGGGGAGGGAGAGACCCAGTACTTC. This chain uses TRBV11-2 with TRBJ2-5; 7 nucleotides agree with TRBD2. V was pared by 1 base and J by 4 bases, with 3 bases of the junction left unmatched. CDR1 and CDR2 from the germline V gene are SGHAT and FQNNGV. The CDR3 has 14 residues.

The gene calls are TRBV4-3 and TRBJ2-7; 7 positions match TRBD1. Germline CDR1 reads LGHNA; CDR2 reads YSLEER. CDR3 length: 14 amino acids. V lost 4 bases, J lost 1 base, and 4 bases stayed unmatched. CDR3 loop: CASSPSTGSYEQYF. For the CDR3, the DNA is TGCGCCAGCAGCCCTTCGACAGGGTCCTACGAGCAGTACTTC.

This chain uses TRBV18 with TRBJ1-2; tentatively, D is TRBD1 (6 bases). The length of the CDR3 is 13 residues. CDR1 and CDR2 from the germline V gene are KGHSH and LQKENI. V was trimmed by 4 bases and J by 8 bases, leaving 14 bases between them. This chain's CDR3 is CASSQGQIGGYTF. The CDR3, as DNA: TGTGCCAGCTCACAAGGACAGATCGGCGGCTACACCTTC.

This chain connects TRBV25-1 to TRBJ2-7; possibly TRBD2 for D (6 bases). In germline, CDR1 is MGHDK, CDR2 SYGVNS. V was shortened by 2 bases and J by 6 bases, with 14 bases between the two germline ends. This CDR3 spans 14 amino acids. This chain's CDR3 is CASSEAGPAAEQYF. CDR3 sequence (DNA): TGTGCCAGCAGTGAAGCGGGACCCGCCGCCGAGCAGTACTTC.

This clone was observed a few times. The chain uses TRBV9 and TRBJ1-1; perhaps TRBD1 as D (6 bases). Germline V CDR1 and CDR2: SGDLS, YYNGEE. V was clipped by 4 bases and J by 1 base, with 11 bases between them. The CDR3 spans 14 residues. This CDR3 reads CASSFGTSNTEAFF. CDR3 coding DNA: TGTGCCAGCAGCTTCGGGACATCGAACACTGAAGCTTTCTTT.

Only a few counts were recorded for this clone. The V gene is TRBV12-5, the J gene TRBJ1-1, with D possibly TRBD1 on 6 matching bases. V lost 6 bases and J lost 6, with 8 bases in between. The germline gives CDR1 LGHNT, CDR2 FRNRAP. This CDR3 region has 11 residues. The CDR3 sequence: CASGSGAEAFF. CDR3 in DNA: TGTGCTAGTGGGTCAGGGGCTGAAGCTTTCTTT.

This chain connects TRBV18 to TRBJ1-4; 11 bases are shared with TRBD1. Germline V CDR1 and CDR2: KGHSH, LQKENI. J gave up 7 bases and V 5 bases, and 6 bases lay outside the gene matches. This CDR3 spans 15 amino acids. CDR3 DNA sequence: TGTGCCAGCTCATCGGACAGGGGGCGCAGTGAAAAACTGTTTTTT. Translated: CASSSDRGRSEKLFF.

This clone was seen only a few times. The chain combines TRBV6-5 with TRBJ1-2; 8 bases fit TRBD1. Germline values: CDR1 MNHEY, CDR2 SVGAGI. CDR3 size: 14 residues. Trimming cost V 7 bases and J 5 bases; bases outside gene matches: 9. CDR3 protein: CASTPRQGAYGYTF. As DNA, the CDR3 is TGTGCCAGCACCCCCCGGCAGGGGGCGTATGGCTACACCTTC.

The chain recombines TRBV10-3 with TRBJ2-5; 7 positions match TRBD2. The CDR3 runs 14 residues. Germline CDR1 is ENHRY and CDR2 is SYGVKD. V lost 10 bases, J lost 3 bases, and 11 bases stayed unmatched. The CDR3 nucleotides read TGTGCCAGCACTTGGAGGGCGGGGGAAGAGACCCAGTACTTC. Translation: CASTWRAGEETQYF.

As regards this clone: The junction shows a germline mismatch at one end, possibly a read error. V usage is TRBV6-5 and J usage is TRBJ1-2; 8 bases agree with TRBD1. This CDR3 region has 11 residues. Per the germline V gene, CDR1 is MNHEY and CDR2 is SVGAGI. The CDR3 loop reads CASSFLDRGLF. DNA of the CDR3: TGTGCCAGCAGTTTTCTCGACAGGGGCCTCTTC.

Concerning this clone itself: The sample holds other DNA sequences that translate to the same CDR3. The chain has TRBV19 and TRBJ2-7; D unclear. V dropped 5 bases and J dropped 4 bases, with 15 bases sitting between them. Looked up from germline, CDR1 is LNHDA and CDR2 is SQIVND (reference sequence). CDR3 length: 14 residues. The CDR3 sequence is CASSLAVPSYEQYF. The CDR3 nucleotides are TGTGCCAGTAGTTTGGCTGTCCCCTCTTACGAGCAGTACTTC.

This clone was recorded once. This chain connects TRBV2 to TRBJ2-3, with 10 bases lining up with TRBD1. The V gene's germline CDR1 is SNHLY and CDR2 FYNNEI. CDR3 size: 15 residues. V lost 6 bases to trimming and J lost 4 bases; unmatched junction nucleotides: 7. CDR3 residues: CASSLRDRGSDTQYF. In nucleotides, the CDR3 is TGTGCCAGCAGCCTCCGGGACAGGGGATCAGATACGCAGTATTTT.

The chain combines TRBV6-1 with TRBJ1-1, with no clear D. Germline assignment: CDR1 MNHNS and CDR2 SASEGT. The V gene lost 4 bases and the J gene lost 4 bases, with 10 bases spanning the gap. The CDR3 contains 13 residues. The CDR3, as DNA: TGTGCCAGCAGTGCCCAGCAGGCCACTGAAGCTTTCTTT. Its translation: CASSAQQATEAFF.

The V gene is TRBV5-8, the J gene TRBJ2-2; D is perhaps TRBD2 (7 bases). The CDR3 is 20 residues long. The V end was cut by 3 bases, the J end by 1 base, with 25 bases between. Germline V gene sequence: CDR1 SGHTS, CDR2 YDEGEE. CDR3 in DNA: TGTGCCAGCAGCTCGGGGGAGGGAGGGAGGGACACCCGGAACACCGGGGAGCTGTTTTTT. This sequence encodes CASSSGEGGRDTRNTGELFF. Supplemented by reference TRBV5-8 and TRBJ2-2, the full variable domain reads EAGVTQSPTHLIKTRGQQATLRCSPISGHTSVYWYQQALGLGLQFLLWYDEGEERNRGNFPPRFSGRQFPNYSSELNVNALELEDSALYLCASSSGEGGRDTRNTGELFFGEGSRLTVL.

The chain joins TRBV2 to TRBJ2-2; 11 nucleotides match TRBD2. The CDR3 consists of 17 residues. Trimming at V came to 3 bases and at J to 1 base, leaving 4 bases not matched to a gene. From germline, CDR1 is SNHLY and CDR2 FYNNEI. This CDR3 is CASSDPLAGGNTGELFF. For the CDR3, the DNA is TGTGCCAGCAGTGACCCCCTAGCGGGGGGGAACACCGGGGAGCTGTTTTTT.

The chain links TRBV9 to TRBJ2-2; 7 bases are shared with TRBD2. The CDR3 covers 16 residues. Germline lookup yields CDR1 SGDLS and CDR2 YYNGEE. V was pared by 6 bases and J by 5 bases, with 13 bases of the junction left unmatched. CDR3 sequence reads: CASTPLGGSLTGELFF. The CDR3 region has the DNA TGTGCCAGCACCCCTCTGGGGGGGTCCCTGACCGGGGAGCTGTTTTTT.

The CDR3 nucleotides read TGTGCCATCAGAGACACAGGGGAAGTAGCTTTCTTT. It codes for CAIRDTGEVAFF. The V call is TRBV10-3, the J call TRBJ1-1; TRBD1 matches at 7 bases. V dropped 6 bases and J dropped 10; count of bases not matched to a gene: 8. The CDR3 length is 12 residues. Germline V gene data show CDR1 as ENHRY and CDR2 as SYGVKD.

This chain uses TRBV20-1 with TRBJ2-7, with D hard to call. Germline CDR1 reads DFQATT; CDR2 reads SNEGSKA (reference sequence). V was cut by 8 bases and J by 0 bases, with 8 bases left in between. The CDR3 runs 11 residues. CDR3 amino acids: CSSQSSYEQYF. The DNA of the CDR3 is TGCAGTTCACAGTCCTCCTACGAGCAGTACTTC.

This sequence joins TRBV10-3 and TRBJ2-1; D possibly corresponds to TRBD2 (6 bases). The CDR3 has 16 amino acids. V was shortened by 7 bases and J by 0 bases, with 16 bases between the two germline ends. CDR1 and CDR2 (germline): ENHRY, SYGVKD. This CDR3 is CAINVVAESSYNEQFF. In DNA form, the CDR3 reads TGTGCCATCAATGTGGTAGCGGAGAGCTCCTACAATGAGCAGTTCTTC.

This clone was observed once. CDR3 residues: CASSYPRGNSSYEQYF. CDR3 nucleotide sequence: TGTGCCAGCAGTTACCCGAGAGGGAATAGCTCCTACGAGCAGTACTTC. This chain uses TRBV6-5 with TRBJ2-5; tentative D call: TRBD2 (5 bases). Gene TRBJ2-7 matches the end of the DNA better, so the J call may be wrong. The CDR3 loop spans 16 amino acids. Germline V CDR1 and CDR2: MNHEY, SVGAGI.

The chain recombines TRBV5-5 with TRBJ2-7; D possibly corresponds to TRBD2 (6 bases). The germline CDR1 and CDR2 sequences are SGHKS and YYEKEE (reference sequence). CDR3 length: 17 amino acids. The ends were cut back, 4 bases at V and 0 bases at J, with 20 bases in the middle. The CDR3 here is CASSVVPSSGLSYEQYF. The DNA for the CDR3 is TGTGCCAGCAGCGTCGTCCCTTCCAGCGGGCTCTCCTACGAGCAGTACTTC.

This rearrangement joins TRBV7-9 to TRBJ1-4; D might be TRBD1 (5 bases). CDR3 length equals 16 residues. CDR1 SEHNR and CDR2 FQNEAQ come from the germline V gene (reference sequence). Trimming cost V 10 bases and J 7 bases, with 25 bases left between them. The CDR3 reads CATTRIGGTSGEKLFF. The CDR3 nucleotides read TGTGCCACCACCCGGATTGGGGGGACCTCGGGTGAAAAACTGTTTTTT.

V and J are TRBV2 and TRBJ2-7; TRBD1 is a possible D gene (6 bases). This CDR3 is built from 13 residues. CDR1 and CDR2 (germline): SNHLY, FYNNEI. The V gene lost 7 bases and the J gene lost 0 bases, with 10 bases spanning the gap. The CDR3 DNA reads as TGTGCCAGCACTAGGGACACCTCCTACGAGCAGTACTTC. Encoded protein: CASTRDTSYEQYF.

The gene calls are TRBV30 and TRBJ1-2; weak D call: TRBD1 (5 bases). Germline V gene sequence: CDR1 GTSNPN, CDR2 SVGIG (reference sequence). The length of the CDR3 is 15 residues. V was clipped by 0 bases and J by 1 base, with 12 bases between them. The CDR3 DNA sequence: TGTGCCTGGAGTGTAAAGGCAGGGAATAACTATGGCTACACCTTC. Protein sequence: CAWSVKAGNNYGYTF.

This chain connects TRBV19 to TRBJ1-2; unclear D gene. CDR3 size: 14 residues. Trimming removed 5 bases at V and 4 bases at J, with 14 bases between. Germline V gene lookup returns CDR1 LNHDA and CDR2 SQIVND (reference sequence). CDR3: CASSGRDSGYGYTF. DNA for the CDR3: TGTGCCAGTAGTGGTCGCGATTCGGGCTATGGCTACACCTTC.

The rearrangement links TRBV2 to TRBJ2-3; 12 positions agree with TRBD2. The CDR3 runs to 19 residues. The germline gives CDR1 SNHLY, CDR2 FYNNEI. The trim removed 7 bases at V and 2 bases at J, leaving 16 bases unmatched. The CDR3 region is CASNRGGLAGGLVTDTQYF. The DNA for the CDR3 is TGTGCCAGCAACCGCGGGGGGCTAGCGGGGGGGCTAGTCACAGATACGCAGTATTTT.

The chain joins TRBV6-6 to TRBJ1-5, with D possibly matching TRBD1 (5 bases). Germline CDR1 reads MNHNY; CDR2 reads SVGAGI (reference sequence). The CDR3 spans 14 residues. Trimming removed 7 bases from V and 4 bases from J, with 14 bases in between. CDR3 sequence: CASIDRQRNQPQHF. The DNA for the CDR3 is TGTGCCAGCATCGACCGACAGAGGAATCAGCCCCAGCATTTT.

The chain combines TRBV7-2 with TRBJ2-2; 13 bases align to TRBD2. The junction had 10 bases not matched to a gene; V was cut back by 5 bases and J by 7 bases. The CDR3 contains 17 residues. CDR1 SGHTA and CDR2 FQGNSA come from the germline V gene. The CDR3 nucleotides are TGTGCCAGCAGCCCACTAGCGGGGGGGCAGGTTATCGGGGAGCTGTTTTTT. Translating gives CASSPLAGGQVIGELFF.

The V gene is TRBV18, the J gene TRBJ1-3, with 8 nucleotides matching TRBD1. With 2 bases clipped from V and 0 bases from J, the junction kept 3 bases outside the gene matches. In germline, CDR1 is KGHSH, CDR2 LQKENI. The CDR3 has 16 amino acids. In DNA, the CDR3 is TGTGCCAGCTCACCAAGGGGACAGGTCTCTGGAAACACCATATATTTT. Its translation is CASSPRGQVSGNTIYF.

The gene calls are TRBV5-4 and TRBJ2-5, with TRBD2 matching 12 bases. The V segment lost 10 bases and the J segment 1 base; nucleotides outside the gene matches: 17. The germline V gene has CDR1 SGHNT and CDR2 YYREEE (reference sequence). The CDR3 spans 18 residues. In nucleotides, the CDR3 is TGTGCCTGCCTACCCGTCGGGTCTAGCGGGGGGGCCCAAGAGACCCAGTACTTC. Amino acid sequence: CACLPVGSSGGAQETQYF. Drawing the rest from reference TRBV5-4 and TRBJ2-5, the complete variable domain is ETGVTQSPTHLIKTRGQQVTLRCSSQSGHNTVSWYQQALGQGPQFIFQYYREEENGRGNFPPRFSGLQFPNYSSELNVNALELDDSALYLCACLPVGSSGGAQETQYFGPGTRLLVL.